Listed here are 2 T cell receptor beta chains from one sample, sequenced in a study of blood T cell repertoires in COVID-19. The repertoire was sequenced with immunoSEQ multiplex PCR; TCRdb's copy has only in-frame clones and lacks some. The sample includes more than 250,000 clones, around 85% of them seen just once. Sequences were obtained from PBMCs or T cells enriched from blood (not recorded which). These receptors all stem from a middle-aged woman who had recovered from COVID-19.

The CDR3 here is CASRPTGSGNTIYF. DNA for the CDR3: TGTGCCAGCAGGCCAACAGGGTCCGGAAACACCATATATTTT. The chain employs TRBV2 and TRBJ1-3, with D maybe TRBD1 (6 bases). Germline V CDR1 and CDR2: SNHLY, FYNNEI. The CDR3 length is 14 residues. The V end lost 6 bases, the J end lost 4 bases, and 13 bases lay between the germline ends.

The CDR3 DNA follows: TGCGCCAGCAGCTTGGAGGCCCAGGCATCCTACGAGCAGTACTTC. Encoded protein: CASSLEAQASYEQYF. The rearrangement links TRBV5-1 to TRBJ2-7; D remains ambiguous. Germline V lookup: CDR1 SGHRS, CDR2 YFSETQ. V dropped 0 bases and J dropped 1 base, with 11 bases sitting between them. The CDR3 is 15 residues long.